The entry that follows covers one T cell receptor (beta chain) sequence. Its antigen is undetermined. This CDR3 has 12 amino acids. The germline V and J ends were trimmed by 10 bases and 2 bases, with 11 bases remaining between them. Germline CDR1 is ENHRY and CDR2 is SYGVKD. Primed by a sample-barcoded 5' primer and a J-beta primer mix, a second PCR proceeded for roughly 6 to 12 cycles. One entry per CDR3 protein results from TCRdb running MiXCR on the 5' RACE reads. The table includes 870,000 or so distinct CDR3 sequences, 29% detected once. Sample donors were healthy Caucasian individuals that came from Russia, aged roughly 6 to 90. Isolated PBMCs totaled at least 6 million in each sample. This entry is derived from a study of blood T cells in healthy people across ages. General observations from the study: Researchers deemed the diversity estimates from one million T cells underestimates. More naive CD4+ cells and higher diversity were found in long-lived than in aged donors.

The TCR comes from a woman aged 80 or over in good health. Sequenced: blood. V gene TRBV10-3 combines with J gene TRBJ1-2; D ambiguous. The CDR3 DNA is TGTGCCACTTCCCCATTGAACTATGGCTACACCTTC. As protein: CATSPLNYGYTF.